This TCR beta chain was retrieved from a study of blood T cell repertoires in COVID-19. As for the study in general: T cells, B-cell-depleted T cells, or PBMCs supplied cDNA or gDNA.

There are 14 residues in the CDR3. Germline values: CDR1 MDHEN, CDR2 SYDVKM. Trimming removed 3 bases from V and 3 bases from J, with 10 bases in between. TCRdb keeps only in-frame clones here, not all; method: immunoSEQ multiplex PCR. The sample consists of about 140,000 clones, 81% of them appearing once. This sequence joins TRBV28 and TRBJ2-3; D is perhaps TRBD1 (5 bases). The sample was peripheral blood. This receptor was identified in a human donor in a cohort sampled during active COVID-19. CDR3 amino acids: CASSLQPGTDTQYF. As DNA, the CDR3 is TGTGCCAGCAGTTTGCAGCCAGGGACAGATACGCAGTATTTT.